The rows below give T cell receptor beta chains drawn from one sample of a study of blood T cell repertoires in COVID-19. Here immunoSEQ multiplex PCR was the method, and the copy in TCRdb shows in-frame clones only, minus some. Seen here are 400,000 to 450,000 clones, roughly 90% observed once, and the top ten hold 0.8% to 0.9%. The source material was peripheral blood. The origin of the receptors is a man aged 18 to 29 with COVID-19, enrolled during active disease. Both conserved end residues are part of each CDR3. A D gene is named only where the DNA matches it firmly. The size entry is marked missing in some rows and otherwise reads once, few, many or a size class.

j_gene	v_gene	d_gene	abundance	CDR3aa	CDR3nt
TRBJ2-1	TRBV27	.	.	CASSPEGRNEQFF	TGTGCCAGCAGCCCGGAGGGCCGTAATGAGCAGTTCTTC
TRBJ1-1	TRBV5-1	.	.	CASSLDGTNTEAFF	TGCGCCAGCAGCTTGGACGGTACGAACACTGAAGCTTTCTTT
TRBJ2-3	TRBV5-1	TRBD1	.	CASSRDRVGTDTQYF	TGCGCCAGCAGCAGGGACAGGGTTGGCACAGATACGCAGTATTTT
TRBJ2-7	TRBV4-1	.	.	CASSLQQGSYEQYF	TGCGCCAGCAGCCTTCAACAGGGCTCCTACGAGCAGTACTTC
TRBJ2-1	TRBV4-1	TRBD2	few	CASSQGGSSYNEQFF	TGCGCCAGCAGCCAAGGCGGGAGCTCCTACAATGAGCAGTTCTTC
TRBJ2-3	TRBV2	.	.	CASKRQEATDTQYF	TGTGCCAGCAAAAGACAGGAGGCCACAGATACGCAGTATTTT
TRBJ2-4	TRBV19	TRBD1	once	CASSLGQGSLDIQYF	TGTGCCAGTAGCCTAGGACAGGGTAGTTTAGACATTCAGTACTTC
TRBJ2-2	TRBV7-9	TRBD1	.	CASSLGQGNTGELFF	TGTGCCAGCAGCTTAGGACAGGGGAACACCGGGGAGCTGTTTTTT
TRBJ2-7	TRBV27	TRBD1	.	CASSYPRQGLYEQYF	TGTGCCAGCAGCTATCCTCGACAGGGCCTCTACGAGCAGTACTTC
TRBJ2-6	TRBV5-5	TRBD1	once	CASSGPRDRGPGANVLTF	TGTGCCAGCAGCGGCCCCCGGGACAGGGGGCCTGGGGCCAACGTCCTGACTTTC
TRBJ2-1	TRBV5-1	TRBD2	.	CASSLWSGGADDEQFF	TGCGCCAGCAGCTTGTGGAGCGGGGGGGCCGATGATGAGCAGTTCTTC
TRBJ1-1	TRBV7-8	TRBD1	.	CASSLAGTGKGEGLHGDTEAFF	TGTGCCAGCAGCCTGGCCGGGACAGGAAAAGGGGAGGGATTACACGGGGACACTGAAGCTTTCTTT
TRBJ1-6	TRBV2	.	.	CASSEVGAAYNSPLHF	TGTGCCAGCAGTGAAGTTGGGGCAGCCTATAATTCACCCCTCCACTTT
TRBJ2-1	TRBV7-9	.	.	CASSLSDTSYNEQFF	TGTGCCAGCAGCCTATCAGACACTAGTTACAATGAGCAGTTCTTC
TRBJ2-5	TRBV5-5	TRBD2	.	CASSFRTSGIEETQYF	TGTGCCAGCAGCTTTAGGACTAGCGGGATTGAAGAGACCCAGTACTTC
TRBJ1-1	TRBV5-1	.	.	CASSFGGAGVDTEAFF	TGCGCCAGCAGCTTTGGCGGGGCAGGAGTGGACACTGAAGCTTTCTTT
TRBJ2-1	TRBV10-1	TRBD2	.	CASSLGTSPSQFF	TGCGCCAGCAGTTTGGGGACTAGCCCGTCTCAGTTCTTC
TRBJ1-1	TRBV13	.	.	CASSSGTKAFF	TGTGCCAGCAGTTCCGGGACAAAAGCTTTCTTT
TRBJ1-4	TRBV9	.	.	CASSLTATNEKLFF	TGTGCCAGCAGTCTTACAGCAACTAATGAAAAACTGTTTTTT
TRBJ2-5	TRBV12-5	.	.	CASGSQVLQYF	TGTGCTAGTGGTAGTCAGGTCCTCCAGTACTTC
TRBJ1-1	TRBV18	TRBD1	once	CASSPSGTDFTEAFF	TGTGCCAGCTCACCTTCCGGGACAGACTTCACTGAAGCTTTCTTT
TRBJ2-1	TRBV7-9	TRBD2	.	CASSLVLAGVLNEQFF	TGTGCCAGCAGCTTAGTTCTAGCGGGAGTATTGAATGAGCAGTTCTTC
TRBJ2-6	TRBV2	.	.	CASSYRVSGANVLTF	TGTGCCAGCAGTTACAGGGTCTCTGGGGCCAACGTCCTGACTTTC
TRBJ1-1	TRBV7-9	TRBD1	.	CASSPGTVTEAFF	TGTGCCAGCAGCCCAGGGACAGTCACTGAAGCTTTCTTT
TRBJ2-3	TRBV2	TRBD2	.	CASTLTSGVSTDTQYF	TGTGCCAGCACTTTAACTAGCGGGGTGAGCACAGATACGCAGTATTTT
TRBJ2-7	TRBV19	.	.	CASSSVYGDEQYF	TGTGCCAGTAGTAGCGTTTACGGGGACGAGCAGTACTTC
TRBJ1-2	TRBV9	TRBD1	.	CASSASSKGQGYGYTF	TGTGCCAGCAGCGCCTCGTCGAAGGGACAGGGCTATGGCTACACCTTC
TRBJ2-7	TRBV3-1/TRBV3-2	.	.	CASSRVDGEQYF	TGTGCCAGCAGCCGAGTAGATGGCGAGCAGTACTTC
TRBJ2-7	TRBV29-1	.	.	CSAQGTWEQYF	TGCAGCGCCCAGGGAACATGGGAGCAGTACTTC
TRBJ1-1	TRBV2	TRBD1	.	CASSERPGGSAATEAFF	TGTGCCAGCAGTGAACGTCCAGGGGGCTCCGCGGCCACTGAAGCTTTCTTT
TRBJ2-7	TRBV5-1	.	.	CASSLETYEQYF	TGCGCCAGCAGCTTGGAGACTTACGAGCAGTACTTC
TRBJ2-7	TRBV6-5	TRBD1	once	CATRTGVSYEQYF	TGTGCCACCAGGACAGGGGTTTCCTACGAGCAGTACTTC
TRBJ1-1	TRBV7-9	.	.	CASSHEGERAFF	TGTGCCAGCAGCCACGAGGGCGAGAGGGCTTTCTTT
TRBJ2-1	TRBV7-6	TRBD2	.	CASSLSSGRANEQFF	TGTGCCAGCAGCTTATCTAGCGGGAGGGCCAATGAGCAGTTCTTC
TRBJ2-1	TRBV4-1	.	once	CASSQEIGRVGDEQFF	TGCGCCAGCAGCCAAGAGATCGGCAGGGTTGGGGATGAGCAGTTCTTC
TRBJ2-7	TRBV5-1	.	.	CASSLTGSQVDEQYF	TGCGCCAGCAGCTTGACTGGGTCCCAGGTGGACGAGCAGTACTTC